Detailed here is one T cell receptor beta chain. What antigen it recognizes has not been identified. No base qualities exist here, and no much larger clone lies one base off it. These data originate in a study of Ad26.COV2.S vaccination and SARS-CoV-2 variants (dated by TCRdb to the early 2020s). Broadly, across the study: Vaccine-arm donors came from COV1001, a multicentre, randomized, double-blind, placebo-controlled phase I-IIa trial of Ad26.COV2.S in healthy adults. A total of some 30 samples were included in the TCR-sequenced set, comprising about 20 Ad26.COV2.S vaccine recipients, 5 placebo recipients and 8 SARS-CoV-2 convalescent individuals. Ad26.COV2.S was administered intramuscularly at 5 x 10^10 or 1 x 10^11 viral particles, either as a single shot or as two shots given 56 days apart. Blinding of investigators to trial group allocation was maintained during experiments and outcome assessment. The specificity and breadth of SARS-CoV-2-reactive T cell receptors after Ad26.COV2.S vaccination were assessed by TCRbeta repertoire sequencing. Trial participants were randomized into five groups of five, in which low-dose or high-dose Ad26.COV2.S was given once or twice, or placebo was given on both occasions.

In light of the paper, this sample's treatment or condition label describes: roughly 18 received Ad26.COV2.S at low or high dose, single or two shots; 5 received placebo; per-sample allocation not given. For vaccine and placebo recipients, the sequenced repertoires came from samples collected on day 63 after the first injection. Cohort 1b enrolled about two dozen adults aged 18-55 years at a single site in Boston, USA, between 29 July and 7 August 2020. Ad26.COV2.S was a replication-incompetent adenovirus type 26 vector that expressed a prefusion-stabilized SARS-CoV-2 spike protein derived from the original Wuhan strain. Including the terminal cysteine and phenylalanine, the CDR3 comprises 14 residues. Only the CDR3 DNA is retained, 42 bases long and in frame from the first base. Trimming removed 4 bases from V and 4 bases from J, leaving 11 bases between the germline ends. The germline V gene (reference sequence) supplies CDR1 MNHEY and CDR2 SMNVEV.

The immunoSEQ Assay was the method used to sequence TCRbeta CDR3 regions. After extraction, genomic DNA underwent amplification by bias-controlled multiplex PCR, followed by high-throughput sequencing. In the authors' own workflow: To quantify the absolute abundance of each unique TCRbeta CDR3 region, sequences were collapsed and filtered. T cell fraction was estimated by normalizing TCRbeta template counts to usable DNA, with usable DNA measured through amplification of reference genes found in all nucleated cells. Repertoire TCRs were annotated as SARS-CoV-2-specific by exact matching of V gene, CDR3 amino acid sequence and J gene to a known reactive TCR set. MIRA supplied the reference SARS-CoV-2 TCR set, which was filtered for enrichment in COVID-19-positive ImmuneCODE repertoires so that public or cross-reactive TCRs were removed. Based on the MIRA antigens, annotated TCRs were further analysed at the level of specific ORF or position within ORF. Depth was the summed frequency of annotated unique rearrangements, while breadth was defined as annotated unique rearrangements over total unique productive rearrangements. Two-sided Wilcoxon rank-sum tests were applied when comparing TCR breadth between groups. TCRdb stores this immuneACCESS table with in-frame sequences only. Part of the clones is absent; in the studies checked, under half of the shortfall reflects unresolved V genes, and no reason is known for the rest. V, J and clone size are those of that table, while D and trimming were read from the DNA. The sample records about 350,000 clones, 88% of which are singletons. In total, the top ten clones hold 6.4% of the sample.

The paper as a whole reports these results and caveats: Spike-specific TCR breadth was higher in Ad26.COV2.S recipients than in placebo recipients (P = 0.0014). The study was not powered to compare responses between vaccine doses or regimens. Vaccine and placebo recipients had similar non-spike TCR breadth, a finding consistent with the vaccine containing only spike. According to the authors, total T cell responses may have been underestimated by the TCR breadth and depth analyses. After vaccination, spike-specific CD8+ and CD4+ T cell responses were reported to show substantial breadth.

The material was peripheral blood, obtained in a trial of Ad26.COV2.S vaccine versus placebo. The receptor chain draws on TRBV27 and TRBJ1-3; the D gene cannot be resolved reliably. The TCR comes from a person between 18 and 60 years old who received the Ad26.COV2.S COVID-19 vaccine or a placebo. CDR3 protein: CASSWRVIGNTIYF. The nucleotide sequence reads TGTGCCAGCAGTTGGAGGGTTATAGGAAACACCATATATTTT.